The sequence of this T cell receptor beta chain was determined in a study of Ad26.COV2.S vaccination and SARS-CoV-2 variants. The wider study: The authors gave Ad26.COV2.S intramuscularly, either once or twice 56 days apart. Study-level points and caveats: Recipients given vaccine exceeded placebo recipients in spike-specific TCR breadth. Reportedly, after vaccination the spike-specific CD8+ and CD4+ T cell responses displayed substantial breadth.

Remarks on this clone: Its target is unknown.

This sample's treatment: about 20 received Ad26.COV2.S at low or high dose, single or two shots; about 5 received placebo; per-sample allocation not given. The study sampled participants on day 63 after the first vaccine or placebo injection. An adult aged 18-55 years in Boston served as the donor. The data were produced by immunoSEQ multiplex PCR, yet TCRdb's version contains in-frame clones alone and is incomplete. The table lists 400,000 or so clones, roughly nine tenths of them singletons. This TCR derives from a person aged 18-65 years who received the Ad26.COV2.S COVID-19 vaccine or a placebo. The source material was peripheral blood, sampled in a trial of Ad26.COV2.S vaccine versus placebo.

CDR3 region: CASTFSGGTGTDTQYF. CDR3 in DNA: TGTGCCAGCACCTTCTCGGGGGGGACTGGAACAGATACGCAGTATTTT. This chain links TRBV2 with TRBJ2-3, with 8 bases lining up with TRBD2. This CDR3 is 16 amino acids long. Germline-derived CDR1 and CDR2 are SNHLY and FYNNEI. V lost 7 bases to trimming and J lost 3 bases; unmatched junction nucleotides: 12.